Following are 32 T cell receptor beta chains from one sample sequenced in a study of blood T cell repertoires in COVID-19. The method was immunoSEQ multiplex PCR; TCRdb's version includes in-frame clones alone and lacks a portion of them. Among fewer than 150,000 clones listed, 80% to 90% were seen once. The sequencing input was peripheral blood. These TCRs come from a man aged 40-50 years with acute or convalescent COVID-19.

The chain is built from TRBV10-1 and TRBJ2-3; 7 bases are shared with TRBD2. Germline CDR1 WNHNN, CDR2 SYGVQD (reference sequence). The ends lost 2 bases at V and 1 base at J; junction bases unmatched: 0. This CDR3 is 14 amino acids long. CDR3 amino acids: CASSESGGTDTQYF. CDR3 DNA sequence: TGCGCCAGCAGTGAGAGCGGGGGCACAGATACGCAGTATTTT.

J is TRBJ1-2 and V is TRBV6-5; 7 bases fit TRBD1. Unmatched junction bases numbered 6, after V lost 4 bases and J lost 7 bases. The length of the CDR3 is 13 residues. Germline assignment: CDR1 MNHEY and CDR2 SVGAGI. The CDR3 reads CASSSAGGGGYTF. The CDR3 DNA reads as TGTGCCAGCAGTTCAGCAGGGGGTGGTGGCTACACCTTC.

The V gene is TRBV11-1, the J gene TRBJ1-4; no definite D call. Germline assignment: CDR1 SGHAT and CDR2 FQDESV (reference sequence). This CDR3 region has 13 residues. Trimming took off 5 bases at V and 5 bases at J, with 9 bases between the two ends. In DNA, the CDR3 is TGTGCCAGCAGCCAAGCAAGCAATGAAAAACTGTTTTTT. It codes for CASSQASNEKLFF. Full variable domain (remainder filled in from reference TRBV11-1 and TRBJ1-4): EAEVAQSPRYKITEKSQAVAFWCDPISGHATLYWYRQILGQGPELLVQFQDESVVDDSQLPKDRFSAERLKGVDSTLKIQPAELGDSAMYLCASSQASNEKLFFGSGTQLSVL.

The chain uses TRBV29-1 and TRBJ1-1, with TRBD1 identical over 7 bases. This CDR3 region has 13 residues. Germline CDR1 reads SQVTM; CDR2 reads ANQGSEA. Germline trimming cut 8 bases from V and 0 bases from J; bases unmatched to any gene: 6. The CDR3 protein is CSTSGGVNTEAFF. The CDR3 region has the DNA TGCAGCACCTCAGGGGGAGTGAACACTGAAGCTTTCTTT.

The V gene is TRBV6-2 or TRBV6-3, the J gene TRBJ1-1; D call uncertain. The CDR3 length is 15 residues. With 0 bases removed from V and 1 base from J, the gap between germline ends came to 9 bases. The V gene's germline CDR1 is MNHEY and CDR2 SVGEGT. The CDR3, as DNA: TGTGCCAGCAGTTACTCCCCGGTTTCGAACACTGAAGCTTTCTTT. Protein sequence: CASSYSPVSNTEAFF.

This clone was counted a few times. The V gene is TRBV21-1, the J gene TRBJ1-1; the table's D call of TRBD1 was not tested on the DNA. TRBV21-1 is a listed pseudogene. This CDR3 is built from 13 residues. This CDR3 reads CASTQGKITEAFF. The DNA of the CDR3 is TGTGCCAGCACCCAGGGGAAAATCACTGAAGCTTTCTTT.

This rearrangement joins TRBV29-1 to TRBJ2-7, with D perhaps TRBD2 (6 bases). The germline gives CDR1 SQVTM, CDR2 ANQGSEA. The CDR3 totals 12 residues. V lost 6 bases, J lost 2 bases, and 11 bases lay in between. The CDR3, as DNA: TGCAGCGTCGCGGGGCTAACCTACGAGCAGTACTTC. Translating it yields CSVAGLTYEQYF.

CDR3 coding DNA: TGTGCCAGCAGCTCCGAACCAGGATACACAGATACGCAGTATTTT. As protein: CASSSEPGYTDTQYF. The chain has TRBV7-3 and TRBJ2-3; the D is unclear. The CDR3 has 15 residues. The ends were cut back, 4 bases at V and 2 bases at J, with 13 bases in the middle. The germline V gene has CDR1 SGHTA and CDR2 FQGTGA.

The chain couples TRBV7-3 to TRBJ2-1; 14 bases align to TRBD2. Germline V CDR1 and CDR2: SGHTA, FQGTGA. Unmatched junction bases numbered 7, after V lost 5 bases and J lost 4 bases. The CDR3 contains 17 residues. CDR3 nucleotide sequence: TGTGCCAGCAGCCAGAGTGGACTAGCGGGGGGTTACAATGAGCAGTTCTTC. This gives the protein CASSQSGLAGGYNEQFF.

The gene calls are TRBV29-1 and TRBJ2-7, with 7 bases aligning to TRBD2. The CDR3 has 14 amino acids. Trimming took 0 bases from V and 2 from J; bases not matched to a gene: 4. Germline-derived CDR1 and CDR2 are SQVTM and ANQGSEA. The CDR3 region is CSVEDRGGAYEQYF. DNA of the CDR3: TGCAGCGTTGAAGATCGGGGAGGGGCCTACGAGCAGTACTTC.

The rearrangement uses TRBV5-6 and TRBJ2-4; 7 positions agree with TRBD2. Per the germline V gene, CDR1 is SGHDT and CDR2 is YYEEEE. V lost 3 bases to trimming and J lost 1 base; unmatched junction nucleotides: 4. The CDR3 covers 15 residues. This CDR3 reads CASSSGTIAKNIQYF. The CDR3 coding sequence is TGTGCCAGCAGCTCCGGGACTATCGCCAAAAACATTCAGTACTTC.

The chain has TRBV9 and TRBJ2-2, with 9 bases that match TRBD1. The CDR3 sequence is 15 residues long. Germline V lookup: CDR1 SGDLS, CDR2 YYNGEE. Unmatched junction bases numbered 8, after V lost 6 bases and J lost 5 bases. The chain's CDR3 is CASNRDRVGTGELFF. The CDR3 nucleotides read TGTGCCAGCAACCGGGACAGGGTGGGAACCGGGGAGCTGTTTTTT.

The CDR3 sequence is CASSRTGGPYEQYF. The CDR3 coding sequence is TGTGCCAGCAGTAGGACAGGGGGCCCCTACGAGCAGTACTTC. The V and J genes are TRBV6-2 or TRBV6-3 and TRBJ2-7, with TRBD1 matching 11 bases. The germline V gene encodes CDR1 MNHEY and CDR2 SVGEGT. The CDR3 runs 14 residues. The J segment lost 2 bases and the V segment lost 5 bases, leaving 2 bases of the junction unmatched.

V usage is TRBV24-1 and J usage is TRBJ2-3; 12 bases fit TRBD2. J lost 4 bases, V lost 3 bases, and 7 bases had no gene match. Germline V lookup: CDR1 KGHDR, CDR2 SFDVKD. The CDR3 loop spans 17 amino acids. The CDR3 DNA is TGTGCCACCAGTGATCTAGCTAGCGGGGGGGCATCAGATACGCAGTATTTT. Protein product: CATSDLASGGASDTQYF.

The chain joins TRBV20-1 to TRBJ1-4; D gene uncertain. CDR3 length equals 11 residues. The V end lost 5 bases, the J end lost 5 bases, and 6 bases lay between the germline ends. Germline lookup yields CDR1 DFQATT and CDR2 SNEGSKA (reference sequence). CDR3 sequence reads: CSARRNEKLFF. Written as DNA, the CDR3 is TGCAGTGCTCGGAGGAATGAAAAACTGTTTTTT.

This clone has more than one count but fewer than ten. This chain connects TRBV5-1 to TRBJ2-2, with 7 nucleotides matching TRBD2. V was pared by 2 bases and J by 6 bases, with 4 bases of the junction left unmatched. The germline gives CDR1 SGHRS, CDR2 YFSETQ. This CDR3 is built from 14 residues. CDR3 region: CASSFQRGPGELFF. CDR3 nucleotide sequence: TGCGCCAGCAGCTTCCAGCGGGGCCCCGGGGAGCTGTTTTTT.

CDR3 residues: CATSDLHRVGTGELFF. DNA of the CDR3: TGTGCCACCAGTGATTTGCACAGGGTAGGGACCGGGGAGCTGTTTTTT. The rearrangement joins TRBV24-1 to TRBJ2-2; D perhaps matches TRBD1 (6 bases). Germline assignment: CDR1 KGHDR and CDR2 SFDVKD. The V end lost 0 bases, the J end lost 5 bases, and 12 bases lay between the germline ends. The CDR3 runs 16 residues.

The chain joins TRBV24-1 to TRBJ2-3; tentative D call: TRBD2 (6 bases). CDR1 is KGHDR, CDR2 SFDVKD, per germline. The CDR3 extends over 14 amino acids. Trimming left V 3 bases short and J 3 bases short, with 9 bases between. The CDR3: CATSDPGETDTQYF. The CDR3 DNA follows: TGTGCCACCAGTGATCCGGGGGAGACAGATACGCAGTATTTT.

This chain connects TRBV29-1 to TRBJ2-7, with TRBD2 matching over 7 bases. Germline V gene sequence: CDR1 SQVTM, CDR2 ANQGSEA. J lost 3 bases, V lost 0 bases, and 2 bases had no gene match. The CDR3 totals 13 residues. The CDR3 loop reads CSVEEGLNYEQYF. The CDR3 nucleotides are TGCAGCGTTGAAGAGGGACTAAACTACGAGCAGTACTTC.

The chain uses TRBV6-2 or TRBV6-3 and TRBJ2-7, with D tentatively TRBD1 (5 bases). Germline V gene lookup returns CDR1 MNHEY and CDR2 SVGEGT. V was cut by 5 bases and J by 0 bases, with 17 bases left in between. This CDR3 spans 16 amino acids. CDR3 DNA sequence: TGTGCCAGCAGTAAGGGGTGGGGCGAACGCTCCTACGAGCAGTACTTC. Translated, it gives CASSKGWGERSYEQYF.

J is TRBJ2-2 and V is TRBV7-3; D remains unclear. Trimming left V 6 bases short and J 6 bases short, with 11 bases between. The CDR3 sequence is 13 residues long. CDR1 is SGHTA, CDR2 FQGTGA, per germline. The CDR3 DNA follows: TGTGCCAGCAGGCAATTCCCGGCCGGGGAGCTGTTTTTT. Its protein product is CASRQFPAGELFF.

This clone was observed a single time. This chain joins TRBV7-2 and TRBJ2-7; TRBD2 agrees at 8 bases. Germline trimming cut 1 base from V and 6 bases from J; bases unmatched to any gene: 11. This CDR3 contains 16 residues. Germline CDR1 and CDR2: SGHTA and FQGNSA. The chain's CDR3 is CASSLGFSSGGREQYF. DNA for the CDR3: TGTGCCAGCAGCTTAGGTTTTTCCAGCGGGGGTCGCGAGCAGTACTTC.

This clone occurred once. The chain carries TRBV15 and TRBJ1-3, with D perhaps TRBD1 (6 bases). V lost 0 bases to trimming and J lost 0 bases, with 12 bases between them. Germline V gene sequence: CDR1 LNHNV, CDR2 YYDKDF (reference sequence). This CDR3 has 17 residues. The CDR3 sequence: CATSRDLFRGSGNTIYF. The CDR3 DNA reads TGTGCCACCAGCAGAGATTTGTTCAGGGGCTCTGGAAACACCATATATTTT.

The chain uses TRBV9 and TRBJ2-7; possibly TRBD1 for D (5 bases). This CDR3 has 15 amino acids. Looked up from germline, CDR1 is SGDLS and CDR2 is YYNGEE. V was pared by 1 base and J by 5 bases, with 16 bases between. The CDR3 loop reads CASSVSGAFAHEQYF. As DNA, the CDR3 is TGTGCCAGCAGCGTAAGTGGGGCTTTTGCGCACGAGCAGTACTTC.

The chain is built from TRBV7-2 and TRBJ2-5; D is perhaps TRBD1 (6 bases). This CDR3 has 14 residues. CDR1 and CDR2 from the germline V gene are SGHTA and FQGNSA. Trimming pared 1 base from V and 5 bases from J, leaving 11 bases between. The CDR3: CASSLDRGSETQYF. CDR3 nucleotides: TGTGCCAGCAGCTTAGATAGGGGGTCGGAGACCCAGTACTTC.

This clone was seen a few times. The rearrangement joins TRBV2 to TRBJ2-5; TRBD2 aligns across 7 bases. Germline assignment: CDR1 SNHLY and CDR2 FYNNEI. After removal of 7 bases from V and 2 bases from J, the junction contained 7 bases not matched to a gene. CDR3 length: 14 residues. The CDR3 here is CASIQTSLQETQYF. DNA of the CDR3: TGTGCCAGCATCCAGACTAGCCTTCAAGAGACCCAGTACTTC.

The rearrangement joins TRBV7-6 to TRBJ2-3, with 7 bases that match TRBD1. Germline V gene sequence: CDR1 SGHVS, CDR2 FNYEAQ. This CDR3 spans 16 amino acids. After removal of 0 bases from V and 5 bases from J, the junction contained 8 bases not matched to a gene. The CDR3 sequence is CASSLAAGPGGDTQYF. The CDR3 region has the DNA TGTGCCAGCAGCTTAGCGGCAGGGCCAGGGGGAGATACGCAGTATTTT.

The chain recombines TRBV11-2 with TRBJ1-1; 7 nucleotides agree with TRBD1. Trimming took 5 bases from V and 1 from J; bases not matched to a gene: 1. The CDR3 covers 13 residues. Germline V gene lookup returns CDR1 SGHAT and CDR2 FQNNGV. CDR3 in amino acids: CASSRDRNTEAFF. CDR3 nucleotide sequence: TGTGCCAGCAGCCGGGACAGGAACACTGAAGCTTTCTTT. Filled out from reference TRBV11-2 and TRBJ1-1, the complete variable domain reads EAGVAQSPRYKIIEKRQSVAFWCNPISGHATLYWYQQILGQGPKLLIQFQNNGVVDDSQLPKDRFSAERLKGVDSTLKIQPAKLEDSAVYLCASSRDRNTEAFFGQGTRLTVV.

DNA of the CDR3: TGTGCCAGCAGCCAACAGGCGTTATCGACCTCTGGAAACACCATATATTTT. The encoded protein is CASSQQALSTSGNTIYF. The chain joins TRBV7-2 to TRBJ1-3; the D gene is possibly TRBD1 (5 bases). The CDR3 has 17 amino acids. The germline V gene has CDR1 SGHTA and CDR2 FQGNSA. V lost 5 bases and J 0 bases, leaving 17 bases between the germline ends.

The V gene is TRBV7-9, the J gene TRBJ1-2, with 7 bases lining up with TRBD1. The germline V gene has CDR1 SEHNR and CDR2 FQNEAQ (reference sequence). The CDR3 totals 16 residues. Germline trimming cut 4 bases from V and 0 bases from J; bases unmatched to any gene: 8. The CDR3 DNA reads as TGTGCCAGCAGCTCCCCAGACAGGGATTCTAACTATGGCTACACCTTC. This codes for CASSSPDRDSNYGYTF.

The chain uses TRBV11-2 and TRBJ2-1, with 7 bases identical to TRBD1. The CDR3 length is 15 residues. CDR1 is SGHAT, CDR2 FQNNGV, per germline. Germline trimming cut 5 bases from V and 4 bases from J; bases unmatched to any gene: 8. DNA of the CDR3: TGTGCCAGCAGCCTACAGGGGTCGGGGTACAATGAGCAGTTCTTC. As protein: CASSLQGSGYNEQFF. The full variable domain, rest sourced from reference TRBV11-2 and TRBJ2-1, is EAGVAQSPRYKIIEKRQSVAFWCNPISGHATLYWYQQILGQGPKLLIQFQNNGVVDDSQLPKDRFSAERLKGVDSTLKIQPAKLEDSAVYLCASSLQGSGYNEQFFGPGTRLTVL.

The V and J genes are TRBV19 and TRBJ1-1; D is unclear. The CDR3 length is 14 residues. Germline V gene data show CDR1 as LNHDA and CDR2 as SQIVND (reference sequence). Deletions cut 8 bases from V and 3 bases from J, with 16 bases between. The CDR3 DNA reads as TGTGCCAGTGTCGTCTCCAGATACCACACTGAAGCTTTCTTT. Its translation: CASVVSRYHTEAFF.